This T cell receptor beta chain was profiled in a study of cytomegalovirus exposure and HLA in healthy donors. Study-wide points: The records held CMV serostatus as the only immune exposure information.

The V end was cut by 4 bases, the J end by 0 bases, with 11 bases between. This CDR3 contains 14 residues. The germline CDR1 and CDR2 sequences are SGHRS and YFSETQ. The PCR ran on 60 Vbeta and 13 Jbeta primers. Data came from immunoSEQ multiplex PCR; TCRdb stores just in-frame clones and leaves some out. The sample yields 150,000 to 250,000 clones, about 80% seen once. On this clone: The antigen is undetermined. Distinct nucleotide sequences in the sample also encode this CDR3.

The sample taken for sequencing was PBMCs. The TCR was taken from a man under 40 in good health and CMV-seronegative. This chain joins TRBV5-1 and TRBJ2-7; tentatively, D is TRBD1 (6 bases). The CDR3 reads CASSETGGSYEQYF. The CDR3, as DNA: TGCGCCAGCAGCGAGACAGGAGGCTCCTACGAGCAGTACTTC.